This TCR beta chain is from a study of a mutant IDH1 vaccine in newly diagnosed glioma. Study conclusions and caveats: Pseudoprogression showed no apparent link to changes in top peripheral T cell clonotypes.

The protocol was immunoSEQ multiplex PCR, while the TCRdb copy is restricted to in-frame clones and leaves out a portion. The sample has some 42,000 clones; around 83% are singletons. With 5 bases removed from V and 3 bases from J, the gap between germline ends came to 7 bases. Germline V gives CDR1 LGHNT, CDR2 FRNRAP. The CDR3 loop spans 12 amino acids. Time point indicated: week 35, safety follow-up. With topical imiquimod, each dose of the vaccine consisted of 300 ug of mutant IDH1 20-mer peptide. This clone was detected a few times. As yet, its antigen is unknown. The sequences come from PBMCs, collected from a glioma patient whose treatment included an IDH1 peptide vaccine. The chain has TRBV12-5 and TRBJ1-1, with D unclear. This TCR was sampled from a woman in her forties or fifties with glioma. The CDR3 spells CASGPFDTEAFF. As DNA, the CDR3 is TGTGCTAGTGGTCCCTTCGACACTGAAGCTTTCTTT.